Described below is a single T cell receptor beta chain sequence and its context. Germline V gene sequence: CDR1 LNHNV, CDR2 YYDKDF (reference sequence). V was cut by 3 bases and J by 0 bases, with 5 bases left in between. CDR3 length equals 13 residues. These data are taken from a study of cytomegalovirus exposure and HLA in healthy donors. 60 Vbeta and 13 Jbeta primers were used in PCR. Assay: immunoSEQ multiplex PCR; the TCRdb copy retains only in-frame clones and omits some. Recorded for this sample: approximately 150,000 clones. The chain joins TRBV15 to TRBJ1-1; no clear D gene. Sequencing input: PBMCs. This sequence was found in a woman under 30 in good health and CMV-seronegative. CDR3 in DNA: TGTGCCACCAGCAGGTCTCTGAACACTGAAGCTTTCTTT. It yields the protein CATSRSLNTEAFF. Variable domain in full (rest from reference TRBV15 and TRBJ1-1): DAMVIQNPRYQVTQFGKPVTLSCSQTLNHNVMYWYQQKSSQAPKLLFHYYDKDFNNEADTPDNFQSRRPNTSFCFLDIRSPGLGDTAMYLCATSRSLNTEAFFGQGTRLTVV.